This T cell receptor (beta chain) was observed in a study of blood T cells in healthy people across ages. Alongside a J-beta primer mix, a sample-barcoded 5' primer served in a second PCR lasting about 7 to 12 cycles. TCRdb fed the 5' RACE reads into MiXCR, producing one record per CDR3 protein. This table has under 1,000,000 distinct CDR3 sequences, about half appearing once. The CDR3 is made up of 15 amino acids. The germline V gene encodes CDR1 SQVTM and CDR2 ANQGSEA. Trimming cost V 6 bases and J 2 bases; bases outside gene matches: 8. The study isolated at least 6.5 million PBMCs from each sample. This clonotype has just a few counts. Its antigen is not known. General study results and limits: The percentage of naive T cells correlated strongly with TCR beta diversity. Age brought a roughly linear fall in TCR beta diversity measured per million T cells.

The sequenced sample was blood. The TCR was taken from a man of 80 years or more in good health. The chain is built from TRBV29-1 and TRBJ2-3; 10 nucleotides agree with TRBD2. This CDR3 reads CSVVTSGSITDTQYF. CDR3 nucleotides: TGCAGCGTCGTGACTAGCGGGTCTATCACAGATACGCAGTATTTT.